A selection of T cell receptor beta chains follows, all from one sample in a study of a mutant IDH1 vaccine in newly diagnosed glioma. Their antigens remain unidentified. The repertoire was sequenced with immunoSEQ multiplex PCR; TCRdb's copy has only in-frame clones and lacks some. The table includes fewer than 75,000 clones, roughly 80% detected once. Sequenced material: PBMCs, taken from a glioma patient whose treatment included an IDH1 peptide vaccine. The receptor set was obtained from a woman aged 45-65 years with glioma. Each CDR3 is given with its conserved first and last residue.

>TRBV5-8|15|TRBJ1-5
CANPRDTRLEAPQHF
>TRBV19|15|TRBJ2-5
CASSRLAGGPETQYF
>TRBV9|16|TRBJ1-3
CASSAGTGIAGNTIYF
>TRBV4-1|15|TRBJ1-5
CASSQEDRGNQPQHF
>TRBV19|13|TRBJ2-7
CASRLGGTYEQYF
>TRBV19|14|TRBJ1-1
CASSYGTTNTEAFF
>TRBV2|13|TRBJ2-1
CASSPGTSGGEFF
>TRBV5-1|16|TRBJ2-7
CASSLSPGQGAYEQYF
>TRBV27|16|TRBJ2-3
CASSSLAGGDTDTQYF
>TRBV6-5|16|TRBJ2-4
CASSYVQGRAKNIQYF
>TRBV6-1|14|TRBJ1-5
CASSEAAGAQPQHF
>TRBV25-1|11|TRBJ2-7
CASTTSVEQYF
>TRBV6-6|14|TRBJ1-2
CASSYAPSMNGYTF
>TRBV2|23|TRBJ1-5
CASSDVGGPGSGTAYLQGQPQHF
>TRBV11-3|14|TRBJ2-7
CASSFALWGYEQYF
>TRBV6-1|14|TRBJ2-7
CAIVDGGRTYEQYF
>TRBV18|15|TRBJ1-5
CASSRSGFGNQPQHF
>TRBV11-2|14|TRBJ1-4
CASSVIQGREKLFF
>TRBV7-9|14|TRBJ2-3
CASGPIGASDTQYF
>TRBV18|13|TRBJ1-1
CASSPPGSTEAFF
>TRBV7-3|16|TRBJ1-6
CASSQGGGPYNSPLHF
>TRBV10-3|15|TRBJ2-5
CAISESGLAEETQYF
>TRBV7-4|15|TRBJ2-1
CASSLQGKGGTEQFF
>TRBV9|14|TRBJ2-3
CASSPGMGHDTQYF
>TRBV27|14|TRBJ2-7
CASSRLGTAYEQYF
>TRBV30|16|TRBJ1-1
CAWSRLGGRGNTEAFF
>TRBV4-1|12|TRBJ1-2
CASRRDNYGYTF
>TRBV12-5|11|TRBJ1-5
CASGFDQPQHF
>TRBV5-1|14|TRBJ2-3
CASSLEQPTDTQYF
>TRBV5-5|13|TRBJ2-5
CASSSPGGETQYF
>TRBV7-2|15|TRBJ2-1
CASSLGHPDYNEQFF
>TRBV6-5|14|TRBJ1-1
CASIRSGGIPEAFF
>TRBV5-4|13|TRBJ1-5
CASSSDGNQPQHF
>TRBV10-3|16|TRBJ1-6
CAISDMRGLNNSPLHF
>TRBV29-1|14|TRBJ2-1
CSVAGTGFYNEQFF
>TRBV27|11|TRBJ2-3
CASSLADTQYF
>TRBV6-1|15|TRBJ1-2
CASSSGDRRMGGYTF
>TRBV5-8|12|TRBJ1-2
CASSFNWDGYTF
>TRBV6-5|16|TRBJ1-1
CASSYTTGDGNTEAFF
>TRBV5-6|17|TRBJ1-4
CASSQKPRAATNEKLFF
>TRBV4-2|16|TRBJ1-3
CASSQDFGGSGNTIYF
>TRBV6-6|10|TRBJ1-2
CASSSYGYTF
>TRBV28|18|TRBJ1-4
CASSFPGTGVTENEKLFF
>TRBV28|17|TRBJ1-5
CASSMPGQSYSNQPQHF
>TRBV5-1|15|TRBJ2-2
CASSEQGIGPGELFF
>TRBV23-1|15|TRBJ1-1
CASTPRDREDTEAFF
>TRBV19|13|TRBJ1-5
CASSIDRVKPQHF
>TRBV18|18|TRBJ2-4
CASSALGAQASAKNIQYF
>TRBV14|15|TRBJ1-6
CASSQTGPYNSPLHF
>TRBV18|16|TRBJ1-3
CASSPVREKSGNTIYF